This T cell receptor beta chain originates from a study of radiotherapy plus CTLA-4 blockade in lung cancer. In the study overall: Objective response was observed in more than 15% of patients, and disease control in roughly 33%.

CDR3 length: 16 residues. With V trimmed by 7 bases and J by 6 bases, 11 bases remained unmatched. Germline CDR1 SQVTM, CDR2 ANQGSEA. Whole-study findings and limits: Interferon-beta and early blood T cell clone dynamics reportedly predicted response best. Following radiotherapy plus ipilimumab, tumor-derived TCR clones expanded in the blood.

Profiling relied on immunoSEQ multiplex PCR, and the TCRdb table lists in-frame clones only, not all of them. The table lists roughly 110,000 clones, over 65% of them singletons. A word on this clone: Its antigen is not known.

Sequencing was performed on peripheral blood, taken from a patient treated with radiotherapy plus ipilimumab. The chain is built from TRBV29-1 and TRBJ2-1; 14 bases align to TRBD2. This TCR was sampled from a human donor with non-small cell lung cancer that progressed on radiotherapy plus ipilimumab. Some clones in this sample may be carry-over from other donors' samples. As DNA, the CDR3 is TGCAGCGCCCGGGGGACTAGCGGGGGCCACTTCAATGAGCAGTTCTTC. Translating gives CSARGTSGGHFNEQFF.